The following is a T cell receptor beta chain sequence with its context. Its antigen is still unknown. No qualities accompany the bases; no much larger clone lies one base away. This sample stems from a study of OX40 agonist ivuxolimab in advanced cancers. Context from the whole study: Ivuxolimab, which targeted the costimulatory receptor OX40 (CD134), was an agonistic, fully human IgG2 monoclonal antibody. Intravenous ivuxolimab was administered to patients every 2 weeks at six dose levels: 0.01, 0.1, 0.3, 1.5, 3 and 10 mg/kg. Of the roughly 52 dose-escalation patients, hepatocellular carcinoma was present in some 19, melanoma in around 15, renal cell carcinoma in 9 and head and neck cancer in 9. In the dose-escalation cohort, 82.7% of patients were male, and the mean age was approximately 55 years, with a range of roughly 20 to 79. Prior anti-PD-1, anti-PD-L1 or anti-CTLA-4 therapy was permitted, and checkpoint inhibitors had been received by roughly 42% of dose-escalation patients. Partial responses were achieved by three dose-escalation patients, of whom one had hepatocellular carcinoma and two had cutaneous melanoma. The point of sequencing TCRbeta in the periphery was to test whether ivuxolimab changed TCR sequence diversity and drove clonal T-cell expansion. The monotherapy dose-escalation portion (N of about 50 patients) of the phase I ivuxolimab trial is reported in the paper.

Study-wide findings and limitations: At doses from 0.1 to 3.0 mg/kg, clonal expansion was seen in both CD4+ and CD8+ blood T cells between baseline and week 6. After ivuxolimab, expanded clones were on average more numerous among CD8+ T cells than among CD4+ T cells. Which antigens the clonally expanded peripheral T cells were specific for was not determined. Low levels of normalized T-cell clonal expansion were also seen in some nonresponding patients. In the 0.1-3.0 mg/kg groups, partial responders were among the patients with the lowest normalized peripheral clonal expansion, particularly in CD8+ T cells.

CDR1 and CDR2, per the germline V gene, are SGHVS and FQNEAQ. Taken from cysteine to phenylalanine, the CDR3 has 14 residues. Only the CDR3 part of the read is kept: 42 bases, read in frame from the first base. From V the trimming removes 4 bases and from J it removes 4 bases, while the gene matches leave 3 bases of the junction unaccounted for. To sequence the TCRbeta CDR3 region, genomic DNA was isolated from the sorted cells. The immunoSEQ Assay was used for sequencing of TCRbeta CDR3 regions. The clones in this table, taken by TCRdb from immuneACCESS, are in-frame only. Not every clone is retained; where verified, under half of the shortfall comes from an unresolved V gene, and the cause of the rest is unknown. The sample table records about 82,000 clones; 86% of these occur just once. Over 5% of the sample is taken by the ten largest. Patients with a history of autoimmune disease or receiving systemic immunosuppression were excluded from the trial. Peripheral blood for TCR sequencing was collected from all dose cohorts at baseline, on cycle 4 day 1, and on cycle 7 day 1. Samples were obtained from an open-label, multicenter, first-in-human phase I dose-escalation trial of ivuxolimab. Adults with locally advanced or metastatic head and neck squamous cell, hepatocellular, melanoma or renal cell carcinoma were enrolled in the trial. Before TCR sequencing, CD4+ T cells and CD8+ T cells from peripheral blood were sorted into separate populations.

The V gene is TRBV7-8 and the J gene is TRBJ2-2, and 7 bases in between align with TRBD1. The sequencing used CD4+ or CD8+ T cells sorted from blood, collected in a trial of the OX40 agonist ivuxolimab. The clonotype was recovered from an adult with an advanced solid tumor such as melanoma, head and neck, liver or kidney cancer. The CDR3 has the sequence CASSSSGGTGELFF. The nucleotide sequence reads TGTGCCAGCAGCTCATCAGGGGGCACCGGGGAGCTGTTTTTT.